This T cell receptor (beta chain) was sequenced in a study of Ad26.COV2.S vaccination and SARS-CoV-2 variants. Treatment noted: over 15 received Ad26.COV2.S at low or high dose, single or two shots; about 5 received placebo; per-sample allocation not given. The study sampled participants on day 63 after the first vaccine or placebo injection. Sequencing was performed with immunoSEQ multiplex PCR; in TCRdb, only in-frame clones are kept and a portion is missing. The table records hundreds of thousands of clones, 87% of them present only once. The V end was cut by 6 bases, the J end by 6 bases, with 16 bases between. Germline loops: CDR1 ENHRY, CDR2 SYGVKD. The CDR3 is 14 amino acids.

Sample: peripheral blood, taken in a trial of Ad26.COV2.S vaccine versus placebo. The receptor was derived from a person between 18 and 65 years old who received the Ad26.COV2.S COVID-19 vaccine or a placebo. The chain employs TRBV10-3 and TRBJ2-3, with no clear D. The CDR3 DNA follows: TGTGCCATCAGGTCCGCCTTCCCCGGGGATACGCAGTATTTT. Encoded protein: CAIRSAFPGDTQYF.